Below are 17 T cell receptor beta chains sequenced from a single sample in a study of blood T cell repertoires in COVID-19. Here immunoSEQ multiplex PCR was the method, and the copy in TCRdb shows in-frame clones only, minus some. The sample has 20,000 to 30,000 clones; approximately 86% are singletons. Material: peripheral blood. The source of these receptors is a human donor in a cohort sampled during active COVID-19.

The V and J genes are TRBV29-1 and TRBJ2-1; 7 bases align to TRBD2. The V gene's germline CDR1 is SQVTM and CDR2 ANQGSEA. The CDR3 spans 11 residues. V was pared by 7 bases and J by 7 bases, with 4 bases of the junction left unmatched. The CDR3 region is CSGWGGNEQFF. Here the CDR3 DNA reads TGCAGCGGATGGGGGGGAAATGAGCAGTTCTTC.

V is TRBV2 and J is TRBJ2-5, with D tentatively TRBD2 (6 bases). Germline lookup yields CDR1 SNHLY and CDR2 FYNNEI. The CDR3 covers 13 residues. V was cut by 7 bases and J by 5 bases, with 14 bases left in between. The CDR3 nucleotides read TGTGCCAGCACTGAGGAGCTAGCGGAGACCCAGTACTTC. Translated: CASTEELAETQYF.

The V call is TRBV6-1, the J call TRBJ1-2; 9 bases are a match to TRBD1. CDR1 MNHNS and CDR2 SASEGT come from the germline V gene. This CDR3 has 13 amino acids. The V segment lost 3 bases and the J segment 6 bases; nucleotides outside the gene matches: 2. CDR3 protein: CASSDDRGDGYTF. The CDR3 DNA reads as TGTGCCAGCAGTGATGACAGGGGGGATGGCTACACCTTC.

This clone was counted once. The chain is built from TRBV27 and TRBJ1-6; D uncertain. Trimming pared 5 bases from V and 0 bases from J, leaving 11 bases between. The V gene's germline CDR1 is MNHEY and CDR2 SMNVEV (reference sequence). The CDR3 is 16 amino acids. CDR3 sequence: CASSPAGSSYNSPLHF. In DNA, the CDR3 is TGTGCCAGCAGTCCCGCTGGCAGCTCCTATAATTCACCCCTCCACTTT.

This chain links TRBV27 with TRBJ1-5, with 7 positions matching TRBD1. There are 14 residues in the CDR3. The V segment lost 6 bases and the J segment 7 bases; nucleotides outside the gene matches: 9. CDR1 MNHEY and CDR2 SMNVEV come from the germline V gene (reference sequence). DNA for the CDR3: TGTGCCAGCAGAGGTTCAGGGGGAGGCCAGCCCCAGCATTTT. This sequence encodes CASRGSGGGQPQHF.

The rearrangement joins TRBV18 to TRBJ2-6, with D possibly matching TRBD2 (5 bases). This CDR3 spans 15 amino acids. Germline CDR1 reads KGHSH; CDR2 reads LQKENI. The V and J ends lost 6 bases and 0 bases respectively, with 9 bases between them. The CDR3 sequence: CASSNGVSGANVLTF. The CDR3 nucleotides are TGTGCCAGCTCGAACGGGGTCTCTGGGGCCAACGTCCTGACTTTC.

The rearrangement uses TRBV4-2 and TRBJ2-4; D gene uncertain. Germline V CDR1 and CDR2: LGHNA, YNFKEQ. The V end was cut by 1 base, the J end by 1 base, with 5 bases between. The CDR3 sequence is 14 residues long. CDR3 coding DNA: TGTGCCAGCAGCCAAGGCGGCGCCAAAAACATTCAGTACTTC. It is translated as CASSQGGAKNIQYF.

The chain is built from TRBV21-1 and TRBJ2-5; the DNA was not used to check the table's D call, TRBD1. TRBV21-1 is designated a pseudogene. The CDR3 contains 17 residues. The DNA of the CDR3 is TGTGCCAGCAGTCATCCTAAGCTCCGGGACAGGGGTGAGACCCAGTACTTC. This sequence encodes CASSHPKLRDRGETQYF.

The chain recombines TRBV5-4 with TRBJ2-5; TRBD1 agrees at 10 bases. CDR1 and CDR2 from the germline V gene are SGHNT and YYREEE (reference sequence). This CDR3 spans 13 amino acids. The J segment lost 7 bases and the V segment lost 3 bases, leaving 3 bases of the junction unmatched. CDR3 sequence: CASSSGTGATQYF. As DNA, the CDR3 is TGTGCCAGCAGCTCCGGGACAGGGGCGACCCAGTACTTC.

This clone was seen only a few times. This rearrangement joins TRBV24-1 to TRBJ2-7, with D tentatively TRBD1 (6 bases). CDR3 length: 15 residues. From germline, CDR1 is KGHDR and CDR2 SFDVKD. With 9 bases removed from V and 4 bases from J, the gap between germline ends came to 21 bases. This CDR3 is CATSDRSGTLYEQYF. The CDR3 DNA follows: TGTGCCACCTCTGACCGTTCCGGGACACTTTACGAGCAGTACTTC.

Concerning this clone: Germline and junction disagree at one end, which may indicate a read error. V and J are TRBV11-2 and TRBJ1-2, with TRBD1 matching 7 bases. The CDR3 runs 14 residues. Germline loops: CDR1 SGHAT, CDR2 FQNNGV. CDR3 in DNA: TGTGCCAGCAGCCTAGACAGGGCAAACTATGGCTACACCTTC. Its protein is CASSLDRANYGYTF.

V usage is TRBV7-2 and J usage is TRBJ2-7; TRBD1 aligns across 8 bases. The germline V gene encodes CDR1 SGHTA and CDR2 FQGNSA. The trim removed 1 base at V and 7 bases at J, leaving 12 bases unmatched. CDR3 length equals 16 residues. The CDR3 loop reads CASSLDGTGISGEQYF. DNA for the CDR3: TGTGCCAGCAGCTTAGACGGGACAGGTATATCGGGGGAGCAGTACTTC.

Only one count was recorded for this clone. The genes are TRBV18 and TRBJ2-7; D not certain. CDR3 length: 13 residues. CDR1 and CDR2 from the germline V gene are KGHSH and LQKENI. V was shortened by 3 bases and J by 0 bases, with 6 bases between the two germline ends. As DNA, the CDR3 is TGTGCCAGCTCACCCCCTAGCTCCTACGAGCAGTACTTC. Translated: CASSPPSSYEQYF.

The V gene is TRBV11-2, the J gene TRBJ2-7; 8 positions agree with TRBD1. V was pared by 5 bases and J by 3 bases, with 9 bases of the junction left unmatched. Germline V gene lookup returns CDR1 SGHAT and CDR2 FQNNGV. The CDR3 loop spans 15 amino acids. Here the CDR3 reads CASSNAGDRRYEQYF. CDR3 sequence (DNA): TGTGCCAGCAGCAACGCCGGGGACAGGCGCTACGAGCAGTACTTC.

This sequence joins TRBV5-5 and TRBJ1-1; D is possibly TRBD1 (6 bases). There are 14 residues in the CDR3. CDR1 and CDR2 (germline): SGHKS, YYEKEE (reference sequence). The V gene lost 5 bases and the J gene lost 4 bases, with 15 bases spanning the gap. CDR3 coding DNA: TGTGCCAGCAGTAGCAGGGGATTCGGCACTGAAGCTTTCTTT. It encodes CASSSRGFGTEAFF.

The chain carries TRBV12-3 or TRBV12-4 and TRBJ2-7; 7 positions match TRBD1. With V trimmed by 5 bases and J by 6 bases, 4 bases remained unmatched. The CDR3 loop spans 12 amino acids. The CDR3 DNA follows: TGTGCCAGCAGTCACTACAGGGGCGAGCAGTACTTC. Its translation: CASSHYRGEQYF.

The chain recombines TRBV27 with TRBJ2-3, with a possible D match to TRBD1 (5 bases). Germline V CDR1 and CDR2: MNHEY, SMNVEV (reference sequence). The CDR3 has 13 residues. Trimming removed 8 bases from V and 0 bases from J, with 9 bases in between. The CDR3 DNA reads as TGTGCCAGCGGTGGGGCTAGCACAGATACGCAGTATTTT. This gives the protein CASGGASTDTQYF.